This T cell receptor beta chain was obtained from a study of T cell changes during pregnancy in multiple sclerosis. Profiled with immunoSEQ multiplex PCR; TCRdb holds only in-frame clones, not every one. Here the sample spans about 21,000 clones, 75% to 95% being singletons. The CDR3 runs to 16 residues. The ends were cut back, 4 bases at V and 1 base at J, with 15 bases in the middle. Germline CDR1 SGDLS, CDR2 YYNGEE. The chain combines TRBV9 with TRBJ2-1, with D maybe TRBD2 (6 bases). The input for sequencing was CD4+ T cells from peripheral blood mononuclear cells, taken in the third trimester of pregnancy. The TCR sequence derives from a female donor with multiple sclerosis, enrolled in a pregnancy study. DNA for the CDR3: TGTGCCAGCAGCCCTGACGCGGGGATGTCCTACAATGAGCAGTTCTTC. Its translation is CASSPDAGMSYNEQFF.